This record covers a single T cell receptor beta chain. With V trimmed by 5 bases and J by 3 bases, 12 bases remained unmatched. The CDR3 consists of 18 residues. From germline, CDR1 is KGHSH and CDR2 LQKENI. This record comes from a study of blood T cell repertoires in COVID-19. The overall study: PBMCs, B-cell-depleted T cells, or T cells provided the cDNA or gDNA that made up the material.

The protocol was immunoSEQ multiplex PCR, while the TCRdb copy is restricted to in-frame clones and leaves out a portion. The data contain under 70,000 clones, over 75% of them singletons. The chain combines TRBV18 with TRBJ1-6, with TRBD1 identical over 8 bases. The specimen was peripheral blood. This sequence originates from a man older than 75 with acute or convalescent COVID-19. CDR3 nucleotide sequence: TGTGCCAGCTCATACCGGGACAGGCCCGACGTCTATAATTCACCCCTCCACTTT. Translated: CASSYRDRPDVYNSPLHF.